This T cell receptor beta chain was recorded in a study of molecular identifiers for immune sequencing clone quantification. Study results and limitations: Clones above 20 RNA copies held over 98% of effector molecules, under 1% in naive cells.

Naive CD8 T cells, phenotype CD8+CD4-CCR7+CD45RA+, were sorted. This clonotype was counted at least ten times. The antigen is not known. TCRdb fed the PCR reads into MiXCR, producing one record per CDR3 protein. The sample lists approximately 670,000 distinct CDR3 sequences, less than 20% seen once, with roughly 0.85% in the top ten. The sequenced sample consisted of naive CD8+ T cells from blood, with Jurkat cell RNA spiked in. Noted subset: FACS-sorted CD8+CD4-CCR7+CD45RA+ naive T cells. The receptor was derived from a human donor in good health. Some libraries in this study had Jurkat cell RNA spiked in.

The CDR3 loop is CASSQEGYGSTTNTGELFF. In DNA form, the CDR3 reads TGTGCCAGCAGCCAAGAGGGCTACGGTTCTACTACGAACACCGGGGAGCTGTTTTTT. This sequence joins TRBV4-2 and TRBJ2-2; D unresolved. Trimming removed 0 bases at V and 0 bases at J, with 17 bases between. The V gene's germline CDR1 is LGHNA and CDR2 YNFKEQ. The CDR3 has 19 residues.